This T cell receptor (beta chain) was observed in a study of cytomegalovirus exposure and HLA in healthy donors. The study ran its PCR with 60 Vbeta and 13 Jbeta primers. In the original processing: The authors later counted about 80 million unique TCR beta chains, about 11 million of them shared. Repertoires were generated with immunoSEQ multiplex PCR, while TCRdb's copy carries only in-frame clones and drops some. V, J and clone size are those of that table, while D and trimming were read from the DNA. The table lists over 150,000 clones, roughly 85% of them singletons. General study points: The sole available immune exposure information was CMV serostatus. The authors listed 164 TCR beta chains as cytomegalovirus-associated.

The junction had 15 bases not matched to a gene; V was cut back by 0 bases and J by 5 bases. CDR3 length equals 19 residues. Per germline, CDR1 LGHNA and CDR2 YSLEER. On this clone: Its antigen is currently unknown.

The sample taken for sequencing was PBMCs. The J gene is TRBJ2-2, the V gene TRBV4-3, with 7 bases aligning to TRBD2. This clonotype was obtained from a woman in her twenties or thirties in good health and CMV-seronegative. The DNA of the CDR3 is TGCGCCAGCAGCCAAGATTTTGGCGGGGGAACCTCGAGAACCGGGGAGCTGTTTTTT. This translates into CASSQDFGGGTSRTGELFF.